This entry describes one T cell receptor beta chain. Its antigen remains unidentified. Some clones are missing from TCRdb's copy, which holds only in-frame ones; the method was immunoSEQ multiplex PCR. This sample has about 42,000 clones, with roughly nine tenths found just once. The record originates from a study of OX40 agonist ivuxolimab in advanced cancers. Across the study: Participants could have had prior anti-PD-1, anti-PD-L1 or anti-CTLA-4 therapy, and around 40% had some.

General study results and limits: In general, CD8+ T cells held more expanded clones than CD4+ did, on average.

The TCR was taken from an adult with an advanced solid tumor such as melanoma, head and neck, liver or kidney cancer. This specimen was CD4+ or CD8+ T cells sorted from blood, taken in a trial of the OX40 agonist ivuxolimab.

The DNA of the CDR3 is TGCGCCAGCAGTCCGGCAGGGGGTATGAACACTGAAGCTTTCTTT. Its translation is CASSPAGGMNTEAFF. The rearrangement uses TRBV5-1 and TRBJ1-1; 7 bases match TRBD1. The CDR3 contains 15 residues. V lost 5 bases, J lost 0 bases, and 7 bases stayed unmatched. The germline V gene has CDR1 SGHRS and CDR2 YFSETQ.